The 18 T cell receptor beta chains below all came from one sample that was sequenced in a study of blood T cells in healthy people across ages. Combining a sample-barcoded 5' primer with a J-beta primer mix, a second PCR ran for about 7 to 11 cycles. A single record per CDR3 protein comes from TCRdb applying MiXCR to the 5' RACE reads. This sample has approximately 770,000 distinct CDR3 sequences; roughly 64% occur once, and the top ten carry about 20%. The specimen was blood. All receptors come from a man aged 30-40 years in good health.

CDR3 bases: TGTGCCATCAGTGAGTCTCAGGGTATGAATGAGCAGTTCTTC. Protein product: CAISESQGMNEQFF. The genes are TRBV10-3 and TRBJ2-1, with D possibly matching TRBD1 (5 bases). The V gene lost 0 bases and the J gene lost 7 bases, with 10 bases spanning the gap. The CDR3 consists of 14 residues. The V gene's germline CDR1 is ENHRY and CDR2 SYGVKD.

V usage is TRBV5-1 and J usage is TRBJ1-2; maybe TRBD1 (5 bases). V dropped 4 bases and J dropped 6 bases, with 10 bases sitting between them. There are 12 residues in the CDR3. CDR1 SGHRS and CDR2 YFSETQ come from the germline V gene. Here the CDR3 reads CASSNRGNGYTF. The CDR3 bases are TGCGCCAGCAGCAACCGGGGGAATGGCTACACCTTC.

The genes are TRBV27 and TRBJ2-7, with D possibly matching TRBD2 (5 bases). CDR1 and CDR2 from the germline V gene are MNHEY and SMNVEV (reference sequence). The CDR3 length is 18 residues. Trimming took off 0 bases at V and 1 base at J, with 19 bases between the two ends. The CDR3 region has the DNA TGTGCCAGCAGTTTATCTTCTTCCCGGACTGTTGCTTCCTACGAGCAGTACTTC. This encodes CASSLSSSRTVASYEQYF.

The chain combines TRBV5-1 with TRBJ1-1, with 7 nucleotides matching TRBD1. CDR3 length equals 14 residues. CDR1 SGHRS and CDR2 YFSETQ come from the germline V gene. J lost 2 bases, V lost 4 bases, and 5 bases had no gene match. The CDR3 sequence: CASSTAGGNTEAFF. The DNA for the CDR3 is TGCGCCAGCAGCACGGCAGGGGGTAACACTGAAGCTTTCTTT. Supplemented by reference TRBV5-1 and TRBJ1-1, the full variable domain reads KAGVTQTPRYLIKTRGQQVTLSCSPISGHRSVSWYQQTPGQGLQFLFEYFSETQRNKGNFPGRFSGRQFSNSRSEMNVSTLELGDSALYLCASSTAGGNTEAFFGQGTRLTVV.

This chain joins TRBV29-1 and TRBJ1-2; TRBD1 matches at 7 bases. This CDR3 comprises 13 residues. Germline-derived CDR1 and CDR2 are SQVTM and ANQGSEA. V was pared by 1 base and J by 1 base, with 0 bases of the junction left unmatched. The CDR3 spells CSVEGQGNYGYTF. CDR3 bases: TGCAGCGTTGAAGGACAGGGTAACTATGGCTACACCTTC.

This clonotype was detected once. The V gene is TRBV12-3 or TRBV12-4, the J gene TRBJ2-5; a possible D gene is TRBD1 (5 bases). The CDR3 loop spans 14 amino acids. Trimming left V 5 bases short and J 4 bases short, with 14 bases between. DNA of the CDR3: TGTGCCAGCAGTCCGGGCAGGGTCAGAGAGACCCAGTACTTC. Translation: CASSPGRVRETQYF.

This clonotype was recorded only once. The V gene is TRBV20-1, the J gene TRBJ1-1, with TRBD1 matching over 9 bases. Germline CDR1 and CDR2: DFQATT and SNEGSKA (reference sequence). V shed 8 bases and J 1 base; nucleotides not matched to a gene: 2. CDR3 length: 12 residues. This CDR3 is CSTDRGNTEAFF. CDR3 nucleotide sequence: TGCAGTACGGACAGGGGGAACACTGAAGCTTTCTTT.

CDR3 loop: CASSARRNIQYF. CDR3 sequence (DNA): TGTGCCAGCAGCGCTAGACGAAACATTCAGTACTTC. This chain uses TRBV7-2 with TRBJ2-4, with D unresolved. The V and J ends lost 5 bases and 6 bases respectively, with 8 bases between them. Per germline, CDR1 SGHTA and CDR2 FQGNSA. The CDR3 extends over 12 amino acids. Full variable domain (rest looked up from reference TRBV7-2 and TRBJ2-4): GAGVSQSPSNKVTEKGKDVELRCDPISGHTALYWYRQSLGQGLEFLIYFQGNSAPDKSGLPSDRFSAERTGGSVSTLTIQRTQQEDSAVYLCASSARRNIQYFGAGTRLSVL.

This chain links TRBV7-2 with TRBJ2-1; 12 nucleotides match TRBD1. CDR1 and CDR2 (germline): SGHTA, FQGNSA. The junction had 6 bases not matched to a gene; V was cut back by 5 bases and J by 4 bases. This CDR3 is 16 amino acids long. The CDR3 DNA reads TGTGCCAGCAGCGCCCGGGACAGGGGGCCGTACAATGAGCAGTTCTTC. It yields the protein CASSARDRGPYNEQFF.

This clonotype was seen more than once but under ten times. V usage is TRBV28 and J usage is TRBJ1-2, with unresolved D. The length of the CDR3 is 15 residues. Trimming removed 2 bases from V and 3 bases from J, with 13 bases in between. Germline V lookup: CDR1 MDHEN, CDR2 SYDVKM. The CDR3 region has the DNA TGTGCCAGCAGTTTACTACGGACGACTCACTATGGCTACACCTTC. This translates into CASSLLRTTHYGYTF.

V and J are TRBV25-1 and TRBJ2-3, with 8 nucleotides matching TRBD1. Per germline, CDR1 MGHDK and CDR2 SYGVNS. The CDR3 runs 14 residues. The trim removed 4 bases at V and 6 bases at J, leaving 6 bases unmatched. The CDR3 is CASSAGQVPDTQYF. In nucleotides, the CDR3 is TGTGCCAGCAGTGCGGGACAGGTTCCGGATACGCAGTATTTT.

This clonotype was seen a handful of times. V usage is TRBV20-1 and J usage is TRBJ2-6, with D possibly being TRBD2 (6 bases). The CDR3 contains 15 residues. The V end was cut by 6 bases, the J end by 1 base, with 13 bases between. Looked up from germline, CDR1 is DFQATT and CDR2 is SNEGSKA (reference sequence). CDR3 in amino acids: CSASAGNSGANVLTF. Here the CDR3 DNA reads TGCAGTGCATCGGCGGGGAATTCTGGGGCCAACGTCCTGACTTTC.

V is TRBV5-1 and J is TRBJ1-2, with TRBD1 as a possible D gene (6 bases). V was trimmed by 1 base and J by 3 bases, leaving 16 bases between them. Germline CDR1 SGHRS, CDR2 YFSETQ. The CDR3 covers 16 residues. The CDR3 here is CASSLSRGIQDYGYTF. For the CDR3, the DNA is TGCGCCAGCAGCTTGTCCAGGGGCATCCAGGACTATGGCTACACCTTC.

The genes are TRBV20-1 and TRBJ2-7; a possible D gene is TRBD2 (6 bases). Trimming left V 1 base short and J 1 base short, with 11 bases between. This CDR3 contains 14 residues. Germline lookup yields CDR1 DFQATT and CDR2 SNEGSKA (reference sequence). The CDR3 region is CSARGRTNSYEQYF. DNA for the CDR3: TGCAGTGCTAGAGGAAGGACTAATTCCTACGAGCAGTACTTC.

This clonotype was recorded a few times. The chain carries TRBV28 and TRBJ2-1; 7 nucleotides match TRBD2. V lost 3 bases and J lost 7; bases outside the gene matches: 9. The CDR3 is 15 amino acids. The germline V gene has CDR1 MDHEN and CDR2 SYDVKM. CDR3 amino acids: CASSLGASGQNEQFF. The CDR3 DNA follows: TGTGCCAGCAGTTTGGGTGCTAGCGGCCAAAATGAGCAGTTCTTC.

The J gene is TRBJ2-1, the V gene TRBV20-1; D might be TRBD2 (5 bases). The germline V and J ends were trimmed by 5 bases and 7 bases, with 18 bases remaining between them. The CDR3 spans 14 residues. Germline loops: CDR1 DFQATT, CDR2 SNEGSKA (reference sequence). CDR3 bases: TGCAGTGCTGCGGACTTAGTCTTTAGTAATGAGCAGTTCTTC. It encodes CSAADLVFSNEQFF.

This chain links TRBV28 with TRBJ1-5; TRBD1 might be the D (5 bases). The CDR3 totals 14 residues. Trimming cost V 6 bases and J 4 bases, with 13 bases left between them. The germline gives CDR1 MDHEN, CDR2 SYDVKM. The CDR3 bases are TGTGCCAGCAGGCCAGCAGGGTATAATCAGCCCCAGCATTTT. This translates into CASRPAGYNQPQHF.

V usage is TRBV6-5 and J usage is TRBJ1-6; D gene unclear. The CDR3 extends over 13 amino acids. V was cut by 2 bases and J by 13 bases, with 12 bases left in between. The V gene's germline CDR1 is MNHEY and CDR2 SVGAGI. The CDR3 loop reads CASSYTGRFPLHF. In DNA, the CDR3 is TGTGCCAGCAGTTACACTGGCCGGTTTCCCCTCCACTTT.